Shown below are 6 T cell receptor beta chains from a single sample sequenced in a study of blood T cell repertoires in COVID-19. This table comes from immunoSEQ multiplex PCR, and its TCRdb copy is limited to in-frame clones, with some not included. The sample yields around 100,000 clones, about 89% seen once. Sequenced material: peripheral blood. The origin of the receptors is a man over 45 with active COVID-19.

In DNA form, the CDR3 reads TGTGCCAGTAGTATAGTCCCTAGCGGGGCCCAGGATGAGCAGTTCTTC. It codes for CASSIVPSGAQDEQFF. The gene calls are TRBV19 and TRBJ2-1; TRBD2 matches at 9 bases. The CDR3 is 16 amino acids. The J segment lost 8 bases and the V segment lost 1 base, leaving 9 bases of the junction unmatched. Per germline, CDR1 LNHDA and CDR2 SQIVND (reference sequence).

The chain recombines TRBV11-2 with TRBJ1-1; a weak D match, TRBD1 (5 bases). The ends were cut back, 1 base at V and 1 base at J, with 7 bases in the middle. The CDR3 extends over 14 amino acids. Germline CDR1 SGHAT, CDR2 FQNNGV. The CDR3 spells CASSLVGGNTEAFF. The CDR3 DNA reads TGTGCCAGCAGCTTAGTCGGGGGGAACACTGAAGCTTTCTTT.

The V and J genes are TRBV9 and TRBJ2-2; 7 bases are shared with TRBD2. CDR3 length equals 17 residues. Trimming removed 0 bases from V and 7 bases from J; junction bases left unmatched: 12. Germline V lookup: CDR1 SGDLS, CDR2 YYNGEE. CDR3 DNA: TGTGCCAGCAGCGTAGCTTGGCTAGCGGAGGAGAACGGGGAGCTGTTTTTT. Translation gives CASSVAWLAEENGELFF.

The CDR3 coding sequence is TGTGCCAGCAGCCGGGGGGATCAGCCCCAGCATTTT. It is translated as CASSRGDQPQHF. V usage is TRBV7-9 and J usage is TRBJ1-5, with D tentatively TRBD1 (5 bases). Germline values: CDR1 SEHNR, CDR2 FQNEAQ (reference sequence). The CDR3 is made up of 12 amino acids. The V end was cut by 5 bases, the J end by 5 bases, with 7 bases between.

The chain couples TRBV11-3 to TRBJ1-1, with 7 bases fitting TRBD1. V dropped 5 bases and J dropped 1; count of bases not matched to a gene: 7. Germline lookup yields CDR1 SGHNT and CDR2 YENEEA. This CDR3 has 15 amino acids. The CDR3 DNA follows: TGTGCCAGCAGCACACGACAGGGTGGGAACACTGAAGCTTTCTTT. It encodes CASSTRQGGNTEAFF.

The V and J genes are TRBV5-8 and TRBJ2-3, with D possibly TRBD2 on 5 matching bases. Germline V lookup: CDR1 SGHTS, CDR2 YDEGEE. The CDR3 length is 18 residues. The V gene lost 2 bases and the J gene lost 0 bases, with 19 bases spanning the gap. The CDR3 spells CASSLGLGSGISTDTQYF. DNA of the CDR3: TGTGCCAGCAGCTTAGGCCTTGGGTCCGGGATTAGCACAGATACGCAGTATTTT.